The clone carrying this T cell receptor beta chain was detected many times. The sample originates from a study of T-cell reconstitution after alpha-beta-depleted transplantation in children. Unique molecular identifiers were used in preparing the TCRbeta library. TCRdb fed the PCR reads into MiXCR, producing one record per CDR3 protein. The table has over 150,000 distinct CDR3 sequences, approximately 15% seen once. The sequencing here drew on PBMCs from the stem cell graft donor, taken from the stem cell graft. This sequence was found in a human donor who donated a stem cell graft to a child with acute lymphoblastic leukemia.

CDR3 region: CASSQRPVAGGYTF. CDR3 nucleotide sequence: TGTGCCAGCAGCCAACGACCGGTCGCAGGTGGCTACACCTTC. The chain couples TRBV14 to TRBJ1-2; D is unresolved. Germline V lookup: CDR1 SGHDN, CDR2 FVKESK. Trimming pared 2 bases from V and 7 bases from J, leaving 14 bases between. The CDR3 covers 14 residues.